These 17 T cell receptor beta chains came from one sample sequenced in a study of blood T cell repertoires in COVID-19. Repertoires were generated with immunoSEQ multiplex PCR, while TCRdb's copy carries only in-frame clones and drops some. The sample holds about 55,000 clones, 80% to 95% seen once. Specimen: peripheral blood. The receptors stem from a human donor with active COVID-19. The donor label of this sample is uncertain.

This chain joins TRBV5-1 and TRBJ1-5; 8 positions agree with TRBD1. The germline V gene encodes CDR1 SGHRS and CDR2 YFSETQ. The trim removed 4 bases at V and 0 bases at J, leaving 3 bases unmatched. This CDR3 region has 15 residues. CDR3 residues: CASSPGQASNQPQHF. The CDR3 region has the DNA TGCGCCAGCAGCCCGGGACAGGCTAGCAATCAGCCCCAGCATTTT.

This clone was detected only a few times. The identical CDR3 is also encoded by other nucleotide sequences in the sample. The chain combines TRBV13 with TRBJ1-3, with D maybe TRBD1 (5 bases). This CDR3 comprises 12 residues. Per the germline V gene, CDR1 is PRHDT and CDR2 is FYEKMQ (reference sequence). Trimming took off 3 bases at V and 15 bases at J, with 15 bases between the two ends. For the CDR3, the DNA is TGTGCCAGCAGCTTCGGCGGGGAAAGGGGATATTTT. Protein sequence: CASSFGGERGYF.

V is TRBV5-1 and J is TRBJ1-5; 9 bases are a match to TRBD1. The CDR3 is 16 amino acids. V lost 4 bases to trimming and J lost 1 base; unmatched junction nucleotides: 6. Germline V gives CDR1 SGHRS, CDR2 YFSETQ. This CDR3 is CASSPGTGQSNQPQHF. The CDR3 nucleotides read TGCGCCAGCAGCCCGGGGACAGGGCAGAGCAATCAGCCCCAGCATTTT.

This clone occurred once. The germline gene is not matched at one end of the junction; a read error may be the cause. J is TRBJ2-4 and V is TRBV18; D is unclear. This CDR3 comprises 15 residues. Germline values: CDR1 KGHSH, CDR2 LQKENI. In DNA, the CDR3 is TGTGCCAGCTCCCCACCCCCCCTAGCCAAAAACATTCAGTACTTC. Translating it yields CASSPPPLAKNIQYF.

The rearrangement uses TRBV5-8 and TRBJ2-7; possible D gene TRBD1, 5 bases. Looked up from germline, CDR1 is SGHTS and CDR2 is YDEGEE. The CDR3 is 13 amino acids. V was pared by 3 bases and J by 1 base, with 8 bases between. Here the CDR3 reads CASSWQGSYEQYF. The CDR3 nucleotides are TGTGCCAGCAGCTGGCAGGGATCCTACGAGCAGTACTTC.

The chain couples TRBV1 to TRBJ2-7; no check of the table's D call, TRBD1, against the DNA was made. TRBV1 is a pseudogene. This CDR3 region has 16 residues. In DNA form, the CDR3 reads TGCACCAGCAGCCCAAGACTAGGACAGGATTACTACGAGCAGTACTTC. It specifies CTSSPRLGQDYYEQYF.

V gene TRBV6-5 combines with J gene TRBJ1-3; D is ambiguous. Germline V gene data show CDR1 as MNHEY and CDR2 as SVGAGI. The V gene lost 8 bases and the J gene lost 2 bases, with 16 bases spanning the gap. The CDR3 covers 15 residues. The CDR3 sequence: CASSREWWAGNTIYF. DNA of the CDR3: TGTGCCAGCTCAAGGGAGTGGTGGGCTGGAAACACCATATATTTT.

The chain uses TRBV15 and TRBJ2-3; 12 bases agree with TRBD2. The CDR3 is 18 residues long. The V gene's germline CDR1 is LNHNV and CDR2 YYDKDF (reference sequence). Trimming removed 5 bases from V and 6 bases from J; junction bases left unmatched: 15. The CDR3 loop is CATSGPGLAGLGLDTQYF. The CDR3 DNA follows: TGTGCCACCAGCGGACCGGGACTAGCGGGCCTTGGCCTTGATACGCAGTATTTT. The complete variable domain, with remaining parts taken from reference TRBV15 and TRBJ2-3, reads DAMVIQNPRYQVTQFGKPVTLSCSQTLNHNVMYWYQQKSSQAPKLLFHYYDKDFNNEADTPDNFQSRRPNTSFCFLDIRSPGLGDTAMYLCATSGPGLAGLGLDTQYFGPGTRLTVL.

This clone was recorded a few times. This sequence joins TRBV3-1 (or the pseudogene TRBV3-2) and TRBJ1-3; D ambiguous. The CDR3 length is 16 residues. Germline loops: CDR1 LGHDT, CDR2 YNNKEL (reference sequence). With 1 base removed from V and 1 base from J, the gap between germline ends came to 11 bases. Here the CDR3 reads CASSQGGQFSGNTIYF. CDR3 nucleotides: TGTGCCAGCAGCCAAGGAGGGCAGTTTTCTGGAAACACCATATATTTT.

The V call is TRBV9, the J call TRBJ2-3; D may be TRBD1 (6 bases). Germline loops: CDR1 SGDLS, CDR2 YYNGEE. Deletions cut 5 bases from V and 0 bases from J, with 13 bases between. The CDR3 is 15 residues long. The CDR3 DNA follows: TGTGCCAGCAGGGCCAGGGGAGCTAGCACAGATACGCAGTATTTT. This gives the protein CASRARGASTDTQYF.

This chain joins TRBV7-9 and TRBJ1-4; tentatively, D is TRBD1 (5 bases). CDR3 length: 17 residues. V lost 2 bases and J lost 0, with 13 bases in between. The germline CDR1 and CDR2 sequences are SEHNR and FQNEAQ (reference sequence). DNA of the CDR3: TGTGCCAGCAGCTTACGGGAATGGGACTCAACTAATGAAAAACTGTTTTTT. Its translation is CASSLREWDSTNEKLFF.

A few counts support this clone. The chain has TRBV19 and TRBJ2-7; D not certain. The V and J ends lost 3 bases and 2 bases respectively, with 8 bases between them. The CDR3 runs to 13 residues. Germline lookup yields CDR1 LNHDA and CDR2 SQIVND (reference sequence). The CDR3: CASSMGLTYEQYF. The CDR3 region has the DNA TGTGCCAGTAGTATGGGCTTGACCTACGAGCAGTACTTC.

This chain links TRBV7-9 with TRBJ1-1; D call uncertain. Germline lookup yields CDR1 SEHNR and CDR2 FQNEAQ (reference sequence). V was clipped by 1 base and J by 0 bases, with 9 bases between them. The CDR3 spans 15 residues. The CDR3 protein is CASSLVWSMNTEAFF. CDR3 nucleotide sequence: TGTGCCAGCAGCTTAGTATGGTCTATGAACACTGAAGCTTTCTTT.

The rearrangement uses TRBV7-3 and TRBJ2-1, with no clear D. The CDR3 length is 11 residues. Germline V lookup: CDR1 SGHTA, CDR2 FQGTGA. V was trimmed by 2 bases and J by 7 bases, leaving 3 bases between them. This chain's CDR3 is CASSLQNEQFF. The DNA for the CDR3 is TGTGCCAGCAGCTTACAGAATGAGCAGTTCTTC.

The chain links TRBV2 to TRBJ2-1; TRBD2 matches at 9 bases. Trimming removed 6 bases from V and 7 bases from J; junction bases left unmatched: 25. CDR1 and CDR2 (germline): SNHLY, FYNNEI. This CDR3 has 20 amino acids. DNA for the CDR3: TGTGCCAGCAGCCCCCTGAAGAAGCCACGGGGAGCGGGAGGAGGGAATGAGCAGTTCTTC. Translating it yields CASSPLKKPRGAGGGNEQFF.

V gene TRBV6-5 combines with J gene TRBJ1-5; no reliable D call. Germline CDR1 and CDR2: MNHEY and SVGAGI. The V end was cut by 4 bases, the J end by 3 bases, with 7 bases between. This CDR3 region has 13 residues. CDR3 sequence: CASSSRYNQPQHF. The CDR3 DNA is TGTGCCAGCAGTTCCCGTTACAATCAGCCCCAGCATTTT.

The gene calls are TRBV9 and TRBJ1-4; TRBD1 agrees at 9 bases. CDR3 length: 16 residues. The germline V gene has CDR1 SGDLS and CDR2 YYNGEE. V trimming: 4 bases; J trimming: 8 bases; junction bases outside the gene matches: 12. CDR3 in DNA: TGTGCCAGCAGCCCCACCCCGGGACAGGGCAGAGAAAAACTGTTTTTT. It yields the protein CASSPTPGQGREKLFF.